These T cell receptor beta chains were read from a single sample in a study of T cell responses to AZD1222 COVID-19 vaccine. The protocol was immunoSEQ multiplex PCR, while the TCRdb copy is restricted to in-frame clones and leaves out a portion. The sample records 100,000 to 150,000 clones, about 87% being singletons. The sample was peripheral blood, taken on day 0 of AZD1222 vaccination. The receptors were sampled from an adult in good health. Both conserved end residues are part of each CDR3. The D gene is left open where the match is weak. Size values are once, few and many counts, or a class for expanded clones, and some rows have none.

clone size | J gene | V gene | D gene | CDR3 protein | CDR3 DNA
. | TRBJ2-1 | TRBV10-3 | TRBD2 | CAISEETSGYNEQFF | TGTGCCATCAGTGAGGAGACTAGCGGGTACAATGAGCAGTTCTTC
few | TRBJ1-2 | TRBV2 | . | CARSRDLYGYTF | TGTGCCAGATCCCGGGACCTTTATGGCTACACCTTC
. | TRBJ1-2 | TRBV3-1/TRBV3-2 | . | CASSPVESRGKGYTF | TGTGCCAGCAGCCCCGTGGAGTCTAGGGGGAAGGGCTACACCTTC
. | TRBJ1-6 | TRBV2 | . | CASRRQGTNSPLHF | TGTGCCAGTCGGAGGCAGGGGACGAATTCACCCCTCCACTTT
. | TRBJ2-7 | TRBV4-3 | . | CASSQGVSAYEQYF | TGCGCCAGCAGCCAAGGAGTCAGCGCCTACGAGCAGTACTTC
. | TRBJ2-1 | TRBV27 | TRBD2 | CASSLLAAYNEQFF | TGTGCCAGCAGTTTACTAGCGGCGTACAATGAGCAGTTCTTC
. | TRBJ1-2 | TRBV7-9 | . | CASSVIDAYGYTF | TGTGCCAGCTCCGTGATCGACGCCTATGGCTACACCTTC
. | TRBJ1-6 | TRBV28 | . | CASSAQGTDNSPLHF | TGTGCCAGCAGTGCACAGGGAACGGATAATTCACCCCTCCACTTT
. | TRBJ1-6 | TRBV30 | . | CAWRRPGGNSPLHF | TGTGCCTGGAGAAGACCCGGGGGGAATTCACCCCTCCACTTT
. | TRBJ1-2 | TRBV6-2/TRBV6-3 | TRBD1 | CASSFTPGQNYGYTF | TGTGCCAGCAGTTTCACCCCGGGACAGAACTATGGCTACACCTTC
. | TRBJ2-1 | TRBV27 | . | CASVKWGNQPYNEQFF | TGTGCCAGTGTAAAATGGGGAAACCAGCCCTACAATGAGCAGTTCTTC
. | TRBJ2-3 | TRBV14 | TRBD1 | CASSRDRGANTQYF | TGTGCCAGCAGCCGTGACAGGGGGGCGAATACGCAGTATTTT
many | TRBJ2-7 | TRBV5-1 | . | CASSSLYRSKQYF | TGCGCCAGCAGCTCCCTCTACAGGTCCAAGCAGTACTTC